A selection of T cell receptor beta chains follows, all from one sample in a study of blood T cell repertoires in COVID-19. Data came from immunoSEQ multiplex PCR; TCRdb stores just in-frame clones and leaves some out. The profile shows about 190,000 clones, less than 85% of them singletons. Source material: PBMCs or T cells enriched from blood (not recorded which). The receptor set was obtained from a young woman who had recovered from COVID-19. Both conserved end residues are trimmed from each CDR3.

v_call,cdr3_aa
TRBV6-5,ASRDGTGFAPLH
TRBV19,ASRSWTSGSTGELF
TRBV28,ASSLVQGVAKNIQY
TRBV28,ASSTPRSGYT
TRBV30,AWSVRVSGRGSGELF
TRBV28,ASTRRRDTGELF
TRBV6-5,ASRQVSNTGELF
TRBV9,ASSVLRNTGELF
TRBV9,ASSVVGETQY
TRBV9,ASSVVSSVNTGELF
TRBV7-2,ASSLAPGGGYGYT
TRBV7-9,ASRRGPEYNEQF
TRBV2,ASSEAFASQPQH
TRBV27,ASSLTGSYEQY
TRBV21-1,ASSIGQAADGTGELF
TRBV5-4,ASSHPGQGRNNEQF
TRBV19,ASRRGGLAGVNEQF
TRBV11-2,ASSPGGGLWPQH
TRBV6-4,ASSDHAGTDTQY
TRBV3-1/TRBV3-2,ASSPRLASKHNEQF
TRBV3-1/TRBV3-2,ASSQDRVQPQH
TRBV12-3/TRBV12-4,ASSPTPGSEAF
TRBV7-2,ASSRRQGRLNYGYT
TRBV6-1,ASSEGTSGGSLH
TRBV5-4,ASSAEHEQF
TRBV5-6,ASSLASLLNEKLF
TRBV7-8,ASSLEQSPGANVLT
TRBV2,ASSKDRNEQF
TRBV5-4,ASSPRTGGSYGYT
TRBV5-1,ASSLVGQQAF
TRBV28,ASRGQKDGYT
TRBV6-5,ASSYGRERNTEAF
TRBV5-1,ASSIGQVNEKLF
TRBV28,ASSLATGFYGYT
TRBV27,ASSWTSVDNEQF
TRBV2,ASSETPLPRSEQF
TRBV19,ASSIDRLARLSGANVLT
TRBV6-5,ASSYGGGYT
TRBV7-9,ASSLASPMEKLF
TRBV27,ASSSDRGNQPQH
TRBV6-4,ASSDSSGGFNEQF
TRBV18,ASSPPGKGENIQY
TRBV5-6,ASSATGRNTEAF
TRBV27,ASTPTSGPYNEQF
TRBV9,ASSPLGTQGADTQY
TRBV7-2,ASSLGSGGTFSPLH
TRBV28,ASSRTETRWEQY
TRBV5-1,ASSGGGGSNEQY
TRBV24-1,ATSEFGGNEQF
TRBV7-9,ASSSPAGESSYNEQF
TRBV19,ASSQDSDSPLH
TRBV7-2,ASSVLSSSPDTQY
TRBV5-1,ASSLARDNYGYT
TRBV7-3,ASSLRTGGSTDTQY
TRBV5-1,ASSKGLAGSDTQY
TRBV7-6,ASSSGTHYGYT
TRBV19,ASSLWEQNIQY